The present T cell receptor (beta chain) was sequenced within a study of T-cell memory formation after mild COVID-19. Turning to the study itself: Largely, the TCR clusters proved donor specific.

Germline V gene lookup returns CDR1 SEHNR and CDR2 FQNEAQ (reference sequence). The CDR3 extends over 13 amino acids. J was trimmed by 5 bases and V by 5 bases; bases with no gene match: 4. TCRdb itself ran the 5' RACE reads through MiXCR, one entry per CDR3 protein. The sample records a few hundred thousand distinct CDR3 sequences, roughly 24% being singletons. The sample was PBMCs or a T cell subset sorted from them (not recorded which). The genes are TRBV7-9 and TRBJ2-7, with 9 bases matching TRBD1. The sequence was collected from an adult woman who had mild COVID-19 (a few samples of this study predate the infection). Cell type and time point are not known. The CDR3 region is CASSPRDRDEQYF. The CDR3 DNA is TGTGCCAGCAGCCCCCGGGACAGGGACGAGCAGTACTTC.